The 6 T cell receptor beta chains below all came from one sample that was sequenced in a study of beta chain features in type 1 diabetes. Of the isolated RNA, all was reverse transcribed, and so the sequenced material was expressed TCRB transcripts. Assay used: immunoSEQ multiplex PCR; TCRdb lists only in-frame clones, some missing. The table includes about 240,000 clones, around 13% detected once. Whole-study findings and limits: Significant though moderate, a shortening of TCRB CDR3s appeared in all four CD4+ subsets of Type 1 diabetes patients.

These receptors have no known antigen. The specimen sequenced was naive CD4+ T cells from blood. Source of these receptors: a man aged 25-45 years with type 1 diabetes.

This clone came up a few times. The V call is TRBV4-1, the J call TRBJ2-6, with 11 bases aligning to TRBD1. This CDR3 spans 19 amino acids. CDR1 and CDR2 from the germline V gene are MGHRA and YSYEKL. V lost 1 base to trimming and J lost 4 bases; unmatched junction nucleotides: 9. CDR3 sequence: CASSQVGTGGNSGANVLTF. DNA of the CDR3: TGCGCCAGCAGCCAAGTTGGGACAGGGGGTAACTCCGGGGCCAACGTCCTGACTTTC.

This clone has just a few counts. V and J are TRBV9 and TRBJ2-5; 8 positions match TRBD2. J was trimmed by 5 bases and V by 0 bases; bases with no gene match: 9. In germline, CDR1 is SGDLS, CDR2 YYNGEE. This CDR3 has 16 residues. CDR3 nucleotides: TGTGCCAGCAGCGTAGCTATCGGGGGGGTAGGGGAGACCCAGTACTTC. This encodes CASSVAIGGVGETQYF.

The V and J genes are TRBV7-9 and TRBJ2-7; TRBD2 agrees at 9 bases. CDR1 is SEHNR and CDR2 is FQNEAQ in the germline V gene (reference sequence). The CDR3 sequence is 16 residues long. V shed 1 base, J shed 6 bases, and the junction held 10 bases outside the gene matches. DNA of the CDR3: TGTGCCAGCAGCTTAGTAGCGGGAGCGTACGAGCTCGAGCAGTACTTC. It specifies CASSLVAGAYELEQYF.

V and J are TRBV28 and TRBJ1-5, with TRBD1 identical over 9 bases. This CDR3 region has 13 residues. V dropped 6 bases and J dropped 5; count of bases not matched to a gene: 2. Germline assignment: CDR1 MDHEN and CDR2 SYDVKM. CDR3 region: CASRTGGDQPQHF. CDR3 sequence (DNA): TGTGCCAGCAGAACAGGGGGCGATCAGCCCCAGCATTTT.

The chain carries TRBV29-1 and TRBJ1-1; a possible D gene is TRBD1 (5 bases). Germline V CDR1 and CDR2: SQVTM, ANQGSEA. Trimming shortened V by 3 bases and J by 1 base, and 9 bases separated the two germline ends. The CDR3 consists of 13 residues. The CDR3 region is CSVDRQTNTEAFF. The CDR3 DNA follows: TGCAGCGTTGATCGACAGACGAACACTGAAGCTTTCTTT.

The chain recombines TRBV28 with TRBJ2-5, with D possibly being TRBD1 (6 bases). V shed 8 bases and J shed 4 bases, with 23 bases lying between them. CDR3 length equals 16 residues. The germline gives CDR1 MDHEN, CDR2 SYDVKM. The CDR3 coding sequence is TGTGCCAGCTCGTTTTCAGGGGACCCCGGTCGAGAGACCCAGTACTTC. Encoded protein: CASSFSGDPGRETQYF. The complete variable domain, with remaining parts taken from reference TRBV28 and TRBJ2-5, reads DVKVTQSSRYLVKRTGEKVFLECVQDMDHENMFWYRQDPGLGLRLIYFSYDVKMKEKGDIPEGYSVSREKKERFSLILESASTNQTSMYLCASSFSGDPGRETQYFGPGTRLLVL.